This TCR beta chain originates from a study of neoadjuvant anti-PD-1 for oral cavity cancer (dated by TCRdb to the early 2020s). In the study overall: Patients mostly received three to four biweekly doses of nivolumab at 3 mg/kg before curative-intent surgical resection. Patients without progression received a fourth nivolumab dose around day 43 and underwent definitive surgical resection on days 50-56. Under RECIST 1.1, a patient counted as a responder if showing complete response, partial response or stable disease, and as a non-responder if showing progression. The parent correlative cohort included roughly 13 patients, with an approximately 35% response rate.

For survey sequencing of tumor libraries, mostly 4.8 ug of input genomic DNA was used, and two replicates were run per sample. TCRbeta libraries were prepared with the immunoSEQ hsTCRbeta kit according to the manufacturer's instructions. The finished libraries were brought together in one pool at approximately 3 nM, which was then read using an Illumina NovaSeq 6000 S4 flow cell. For the original study's pipeline: Raw data preprocessing and quality control were performed with the immunoSEQ Analyzer. The analysis was limited to productive rearrangements, and each clonotype was defined by a unique CDR3 amino acid sequence. Repertoire clonality was estimated as the Gini-Simpson index, which was calculated using the R package tcR. Gini indices were compared with Student's t test, and associations with tumor size change were assessed by Pearson correlation. TCRdb's version of the immuneACCESS table is confined to in-frame rearrangements and falls short of the full clone set. An unresolved V gene accounts for under half of the shortfall where checked; the remainder is of unknown origin. The V and J calls and clone size are taken from that table; D and trimming were inferred from the DNA. Counted in this sample were 14,000 to 15,000 clones; roughly 34% of them appeared once. Together, the top ten hold roughly 36% of the sample.

Study-wide findings and limitations: Higher pretreatment blood Treg/Th17 ratios correlated with both higher pretreatment blood TCRbeta clonality and lower post-treatment tumor TCRbeta clonality. The TCR analyses had only three patients in each response group, and the authors called for validation in larger cohorts. Greater tumor shrinkage correlated with larger post-treatment sizes of preexisting intratumoral clones, which suggests that expansion of preexisting clones contributed to response.

Remarks on this clone: Its binding antigen is unknown. Base qualities were left out, and no much larger clone turns up one base away.

V is cut by 5 bases and J by 6 bases, and the space between the germline ends is 15 bases. Reading the germline V gene gives CDR1 SGHAT and CDR2 FQNNGV. The CDR3 covers 14 residues, taking in both the cysteine and the phenylalanine. Only the CDR3 part of the read is kept: 42 bases, read in frame from the first base. In light of the paper, this sample's time point label describes: after neoadjuvant nivolumab, at surgical resection. Patients were newly diagnosed with stage II-IVA oral cavity squamous cell carcinoma and had received no prior systemic or radiation treatment. The cohort was made up of patients with locally advanced, HPV-negative oral cavity squamous cell carcinoma. Samples were obtained from a longitudinal correlative study of a single-arm phase II trial of neoadjuvant nivolumab in oral cavity squamous cell carcinoma. Genomic DNA-based TCRbeta sequencing was performed on subject-matched pre- and post-treatment PBMCs and tumors from three responders and three non-responders. For tumor tissue, genomic DNA extraction relied on the Maxwell RSC DNA from Tissue kit.

The receptor's source is a person between 35 and 79 years old with oral cavity squamous cell carcinoma. This specimen consisted of tumor tissue, obtained after nivolumab (anti-PD-1) treatment. The chain is made from TRBV11-2 and TRBJ2-3, with an unclear D gene assignment. The CDR3 has the sequence CASSRVPTSDTQYF. The sequence in DNA is TGTGCCAGCAGCAGAGTCCCAACCTCCGATACGCAGTATTTT.